These T cell receptor beta chains were read from a single sample in a study of naive and memory T cell subsets. TCRdb used MiXCR to reprocess the UMI-ligation and nested PCR reads, holding one entry per CDR3 protein. This sample yields around 18,000 distinct CDR3 sequences, of which less than 9.5% are seen a single time; around 7% belongs to the top ten. The sequenced sample was skin, obtained from a tuberculin skin test site. The receptors were sampled from an adult in good health. Both conserved end residues are part of each CDR3.

v_gene	j_gene	CDR3aa
TRBV30	TRBJ1-1	CAWTGWTGEAEAFF
TRBV28	TRBJ1-5	CASSPRDRRFLKPQHF
TRBV25-1	TRBJ2-2	CASSLTGGQVGELFF
TRBV6-2/TRBV6-3	TRBJ1-1	CASRLKGGLDTEAFF
TRBV27	TRBJ2-7	CASSPGSGSYEQYF
TRBV4-1	TRBJ2-7	CASSQDLLAGGPGVQYF
TRBV3-1	TRBJ2-7	CASSPQTGLAGAEQYF
TRBV6-6	TRBJ1-4	CASSYQGSSTNEKLFF
TRBV28	TRBJ2-7	CASSFPSSGSSDEQYF
TRBV28	TRBJ1-2	CASSFEGAIGYTF
TRBV7-8	TRBJ2-3	CASSLVADTQYF
TRBV20-1	TRBJ1-1	CSAKRQVINTEAFF
TRBV7-2	TRBJ2-3	CASSGGRARTDTQYF
TRBV24-1	TRBJ2-5	CATSDPGLQETQYF
TRBV6-2/TRBV6-3	TRBJ2-1	CASRTLAGGAEGGYNEQFF
TRBV6-2/TRBV6-3	TRBJ2-7	CASRTGPSLREQYF
TRBV4-1	TRBJ2-2	CASSHLLGELFF